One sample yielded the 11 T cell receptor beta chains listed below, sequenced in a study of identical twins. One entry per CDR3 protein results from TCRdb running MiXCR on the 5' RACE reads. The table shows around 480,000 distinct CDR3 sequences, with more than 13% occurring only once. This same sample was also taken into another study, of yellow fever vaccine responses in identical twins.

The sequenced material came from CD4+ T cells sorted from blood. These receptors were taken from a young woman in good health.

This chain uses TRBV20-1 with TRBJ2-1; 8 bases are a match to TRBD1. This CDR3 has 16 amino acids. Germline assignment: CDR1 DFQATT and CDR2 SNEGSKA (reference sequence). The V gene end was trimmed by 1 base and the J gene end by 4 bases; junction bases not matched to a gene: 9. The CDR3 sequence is CSARAPGTGDYNEQFF. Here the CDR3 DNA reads TGCAGTGCTAGAGCACCTGGGACAGGAGATTACAATGAGCAGTTCTTC.

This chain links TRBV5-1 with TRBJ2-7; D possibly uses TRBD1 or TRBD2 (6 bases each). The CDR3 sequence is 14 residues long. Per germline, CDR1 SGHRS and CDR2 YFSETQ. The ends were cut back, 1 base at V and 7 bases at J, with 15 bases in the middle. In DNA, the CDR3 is TGCGCCAGCAGCTTGCAGGGGCACGGAGGGGAGCAGTACTTC. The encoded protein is CASSLQGHGGEQYF.

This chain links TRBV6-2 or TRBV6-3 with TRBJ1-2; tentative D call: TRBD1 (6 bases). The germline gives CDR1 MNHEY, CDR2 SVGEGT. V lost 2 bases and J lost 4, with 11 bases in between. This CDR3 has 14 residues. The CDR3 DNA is TGTGCCAGCAGTTACCCAGGGGCCCTCTATGGCTACACCTTC. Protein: CASSYPGALYGYTF.

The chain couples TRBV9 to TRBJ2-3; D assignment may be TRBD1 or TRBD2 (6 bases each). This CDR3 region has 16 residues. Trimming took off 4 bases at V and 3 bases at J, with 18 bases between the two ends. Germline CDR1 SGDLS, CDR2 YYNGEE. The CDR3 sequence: CASSPGDSSGTDTQYF. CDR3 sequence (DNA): TGTGCCAGCAGCCCAGGGGACTCGAGCGGAACAGATACGCAGTATTTT.

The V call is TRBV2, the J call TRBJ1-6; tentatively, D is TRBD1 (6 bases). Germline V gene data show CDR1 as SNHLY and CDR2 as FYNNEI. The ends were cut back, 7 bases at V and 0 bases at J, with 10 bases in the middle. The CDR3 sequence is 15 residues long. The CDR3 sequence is CASNREGSYNSPLHF. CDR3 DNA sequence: TGTGCCAGCAACAGGGAGGGCTCCTATAATTCACCCCTCCACTTT. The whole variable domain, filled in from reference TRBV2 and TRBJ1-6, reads EPEVTQTPSHQVTQMGQEVILRCVPISNHLYFYWYRQILGQKVEFLVSFYNNEISEKSEIFDDQFSVERPDGSNFTLKIRSTKLEDSAMYFCASNREGSYNSPLHFGNGTRLTVT.

The CDR3 sequence: CASSLRDKSYTF. Written as DNA, the CDR3 is TGTGCCAGCAGTTTGCGGGACAAAAGCTACACCTTC. This chain links TRBV28 with TRBJ1-2; TRBD1 is a possible D gene (6 bases). The CDR3 runs 12 residues. The ends were cut back, 3 bases at V and 9 bases at J, with 11 bases in the middle. Germline CDR1 MDHEN, CDR2 SYDVKM.

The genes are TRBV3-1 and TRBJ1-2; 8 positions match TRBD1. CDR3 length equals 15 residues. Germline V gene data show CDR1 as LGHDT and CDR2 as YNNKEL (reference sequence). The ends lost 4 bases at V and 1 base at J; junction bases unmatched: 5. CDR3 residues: CASSPQDRVNYGYTF. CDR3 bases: TGTGCCAGCAGCCCACAGGACAGGGTTAACTATGGCTACACCTTC.

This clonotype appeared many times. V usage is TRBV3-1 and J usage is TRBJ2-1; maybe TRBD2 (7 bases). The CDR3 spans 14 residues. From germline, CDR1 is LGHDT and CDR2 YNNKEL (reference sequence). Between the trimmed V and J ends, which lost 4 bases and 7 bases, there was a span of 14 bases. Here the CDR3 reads CASSRGGGTNEQFF. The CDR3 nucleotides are TGTGCCAGCAGCCGGGGGGGCGGGACGAATGAGCAGTTCTTC.

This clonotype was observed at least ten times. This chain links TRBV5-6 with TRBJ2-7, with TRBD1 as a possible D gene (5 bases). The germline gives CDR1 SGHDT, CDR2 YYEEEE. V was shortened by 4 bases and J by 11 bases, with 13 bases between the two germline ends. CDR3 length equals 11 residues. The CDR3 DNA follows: TGTGCCAGCAGCATCAGGGATTTGGAGTACTTC. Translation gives CASSIRDLEYF.

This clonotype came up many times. As DNA, the CDR3 is TGTGCCATCCGCCGGCACAGGGATTCCTATAATTCACCCCTCCACTTT. This gives the protein CAIRRHRDSYNSPLHF. The chain carries TRBV6-1 and TRBJ1-6; possibly TRBD1 for D (6 bases). Looked up from germline, CDR1 is MNHNS and CDR2 is SASEGT. The CDR3 covers 16 residues. Between the trimmed V and J ends, which lost 10 bases and 1 base, there was a span of 17 bases.

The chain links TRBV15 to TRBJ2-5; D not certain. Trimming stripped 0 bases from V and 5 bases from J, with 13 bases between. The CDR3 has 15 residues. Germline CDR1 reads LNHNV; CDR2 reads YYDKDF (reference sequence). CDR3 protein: CATSRDVASYETQYF. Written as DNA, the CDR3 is TGTGCCACCAGCAGAGATGTCGCCTCTTACGAGACCCAGTACTTC.